This TCR beta chain originates from a study of blood T cell repertoires in COVID-19. Study at large: Collection of acute and convalescent COVID-19 samples took place in the United States, Italy and Spain. Sources were T cells, B-cell-depleted T cells, or PBMCs; the material itself was cDNA or gDNA.

In the original processing: Amplification from reference gene primers served as the basis for estimated nucleated cell counts. Method: immunoSEQ multiplex PCR; TCRdb's copy keeps in-frame clones and lacks some. V, J and clone size derive from that table, while D and trimming were established from the DNA sequence. The sample holds 60,000 or so clones, about four fifths seen once. The CDR3 spans 13 residues. Germline V gene lookup returns CDR1 SGHRS and CDR2 YFSETQ. The trim removed 7 bases at V and 3 bases at J, leaving 6 bases unmatched. This TCR was sampled from a woman of 80 years or more with acute or convalescent COVID-19. Sequencing used peripheral blood. J is TRBJ1-1 and V is TRBV5-1, with 7 bases lining up with TRBD1. The CDR3 region has the DNA TGCGCCAGCCAGGGGGACACCTACACTGAAGCTTTCTTT. Translating gives CASQGDTYTEAFF. The full variable domain, its missing parts supplied by reference TRBV5-1 and TRBJ1-1, is KAGVTQTPRYLIKTRGQQVTLSCSPISGHRSVSWYQQTPGQGLQFLFEYFSETQRNKGNFPGRFSGRQFSNSRSEMNVSTLELGDSALYLCASQGDTYTEAFFGQGTRLTVV.